This T cell receptor beta chain emerged from a study of blood T cell repertoires in COVID-19. Study background: Some COVID-19 samples were acute and others convalescent; all came from the United States, Italy and Spain. PBMCs, B-cell-depleted T cells, or T cells were the source of the cDNA or gDNA that made up the material.

As originally analysed: Using reference gene primer amplification, nucleated cell counts were estimated. Repertoires were generated with immunoSEQ multiplex PCR, while TCRdb's copy carries only in-frame clones and drops some. The DNA gave D and trimming, while V, J and clone size come from that table. Among 210,000 or so clones listed, roughly four fifths were seen once. Germline trimming cut 6 bases from V and 5 bases from J; bases unmatched to any gene: 17. The germline CDR1 and CDR2 sequences are MNHEY and SMNVEV (reference sequence). This CDR3 contains 17 residues. This receptor was obtained from a woman aged 35 to 49 with acute or convalescent COVID-19. Sequenced: peripheral blood. The genes are TRBV27 and TRBJ2-3; 7 bases agree with TRBD2. The CDR3 DNA reads as TGTGCCAGCAGAACGTTAAACCGGGACTACCGACGAGATACGCAGTATTTT. Protein sequence: CASRTLNRDYRRDTQYF.